This entry lists 6 T cell receptor beta chains sequenced from one sample in a study of T cells in Graves' hyperthyroidism and ophthalmopathy. Amplification of TCR beta CDR3 regions was performed using RNA transcripts as template. TCR CDR3 underwent first-round RT-PCR with the HTBI primer set. TCRdb used MiXCR to reprocess the multiplex PCR reads, holding one entry per CDR3 protein. The sample lists around 300,000 distinct CDR3 sequences, roughly 20% occurring once. Sample: blood. The receptors derive from a man in his fifties or sixties with Graves' ophthalmopathy.

A note on this clonotype: This clone may be a read error of a much larger clone one base away. This chain uses TRBV20-1 with TRBJ2-1; maybe TRBD1 (5 bases). The CDR3 spans 14 residues. Trimming took off 5 bases at V and 7 bases at J, with 18 bases between the two ends. Germline lookup yields CDR1 DFQATT and CDR2 SNEGSKA (reference sequence). CDR3 nucleotide sequence: TGCAGTGCTTATCCTCGGCCAGGGTCGAATGAGCAGTTCTTC. Its translation: CSAYPRPGSNEQFF.

In its sample, this clonotype was seen many times. The chain employs TRBV7-9 and TRBJ1-5; D gene unclear. Trimming cost V 2 bases and J 4 bases, with 3 bases left between them. The germline gives CDR1 SEHNR, CDR2 FQNEAQ (reference sequence). CDR3 length: 12 residues. This chain's CDR3 is CASSLPNQPQHF. As DNA, the CDR3 is TGTGCCAGCAGCTTACCAAATCAGCCCCAGCATTTT.

This clonotype was recorded at least ten times. The chain carries TRBV11-1 and TRBJ2-2; 12 bases are shared with TRBD2. Germline-derived CDR1 and CDR2 are SGHAT and FQDESV (reference sequence). After removal of 3 bases from V and 4 bases from J, the junction contained 6 bases not matched to a gene. The CDR3 length is 17 residues. The CDR3 is CASSFGLAGGSTGELFF. As DNA, the CDR3 is TGTGCCAGCAGCTTTGGTCTAGCGGGAGGGTCCACCGGGGAGCTGTTTTTT.

This clonotype was observed a few times. The J gene is TRBJ1-5, the V gene TRBV28; unclear D gene. Looked up from germline, CDR1 is MDHEN and CDR2 is SYDVKM. V was cut by 9 bases and J by 4 bases, with 13 bases left in between. The CDR3 contains 13 residues. This CDR3 is CASVNLLNQPQHF. The CDR3 DNA is TGTGCCAGTGTTAACCTTCTAAATCAGCCCCAGCATTTT.

This clonotype was seen at least ten times. This sequence joins TRBV9 and TRBJ2-7; 8 bases map to TRBD2. Germline V lookup: CDR1 SGDLS, CDR2 YYNGEE. Trimming removed 1 base from V and 5 bases from J; junction bases left unmatched: 5. The CDR3 loop spans 14 amino acids. The CDR3 nucleotides read TGTGCCAGCAGCGTATCTAGCGGGTTCGACGAGCAGTACTTC. Protein product: CASSVSSGFDEQYF.

The gene calls are TRBV6-1 and TRBJ2-3, with D possibly TRBD2 on 6 matching bases. Germline V gene data show CDR1 as MNHNS and CDR2 as SASEGT. This CDR3 region has 16 residues. Trimming removed 7 bases at V and 2 bases at J, with 19 bases between. The CDR3 nucleotides are TGTGCCAGCATGTTTAGAGCGGGCGGTTCCACAGATACGCAGTATTTT. This encodes CASMFRAGGSTDTQYF.